The clone carrying this T cell receptor (beta chain) was seen only a few times. Antigen specificity is unknown. V was clipped by 2 bases and J by 3 bases, with 8 bases between them. This CDR3 comprises 14 residues. Germline values: CDR1 SGHNT, CDR2 YYREEE (reference sequence). Using its own MiXCR run on the 5' RACE reads, TCRdb lists one record per CDR3 protein. Of about 330,000 distinct CDR3 sequences listed, around 7% were seen once; the top ten hold 15% to 20%. These data are taken from a study of T cells after yellow fever vaccination. Findings of the study overall: Peak timing came faster in the weaker secondary response, day 5 versus 15. FACS-sorted repertoires could contain abundant clonotypes contaminating from the bulk population.

The chain is built from TRBV5-4 and TRBJ2-2, with D unclear. The receptor was derived from a man aged 18 to 30 who received the YFV17D yellow fever vaccine. The sequencing here drew on PBMCs, taken about 49 days after the first yellow fever vaccination. The CDR3 is CASSFVDDTGELFF. The CDR3 DNA sequence: TGTGCCAGCAGCTTCGTTGATGACACCGGGGAGCTGTTTTTT.